Listed here are 17 T cell receptor beta chains from one sample, sequenced in a study of beta chain features in type 1 diabetes. The entirety of the isolated RNA underwent reverse transcription, so expressed TCRB transcripts were sequenced. The protocol was immunoSEQ multiplex PCR, while the TCRdb copy is restricted to in-frame clones and leaves out a portion. The sample records 390,000 or so clones, approximately 15% being singletons. The specimen was naive CD4+ T cells from blood. The receptors were sampled from a man aged 25-45 years in good health.

This clone was found a few times. The rearrangement uses TRBV7-8 and TRBJ2-7; D possibly corresponds to TRBD2 (5 bases). Germline CDR1 reads SGHVS; CDR2 reads FQNEAQ. Trimming took 3 bases from V and 3 from J, leaving 9 bases between them. This CDR3 region has 13 residues. The CDR3 nucleotides read TGTGCCAGCAGCTTGCGGGCGAACTACGAGCAGTACGTC. Protein: CASSLRANYEQYV.

This chain connects TRBV9 to TRBJ2-1; D is possibly TRBD1 (6 bases). Per the germline V gene, CDR1 is SGDLS and CDR2 is YYNGEE. Trimming stripped 3 bases from V and 4 bases from J, with 14 bases between. The CDR3 runs to 15 residues. The CDR3 DNA follows: TGTGCCAGCAGCGGAGGGCAGGGGCCTTACAATGAGCAGTTCTTC. As protein: CASSGGQGPYNEQFF. Using reference TRBV9 and TRBJ2-1 for the parts outside the CDR3, the full variable domain is DSGVTQTPKHLITATGQRVTLRCSPRSGDLSVYWYQQSLDQGLQFLIQYYNGEERAKGNILERFSAQQFPDLHSELNLSSLELGDSALYFCASSGGQGPYNEQFFGPGTRLTVL.

This clone was detected only a few times. The chain carries TRBV4-3 and TRBJ2-7; D is possibly TRBD2 (6 bases). This CDR3 contains 16 residues. CDR1 is LGHNA and CDR2 is YSLEER in the germline V gene. With 2 bases removed from V and 6 bases from J, the gap between germline ends came to 20 bases. CDR3 in amino acids: CASSQWEQGGPREQYV. CDR3 DNA sequence: TGCGCCAGCAGCCAATGGGAGCAGGGAGGTCCTCGCGAGCAGTACGTC.

The chain recombines TRBV11-2 with TRBJ2-3, with D perhaps being TRBD1 or TRBD2 (5 bases each). The CDR3 consists of 13 residues. Trimming took off 4 bases at V and 11 bases at J, with 16 bases between the two ends. Germline assignment: CDR1 SGHAT and CDR2 FQNNGV. CDR3 in amino acids: CASSWTALGEQYF. Written as DNA, the CDR3 is TGTGCCAGCAGCTGGACCGCCCTGGGGGAGCAGTATTTT.

The V gene is TRBV21-1, the J gene TRBJ2-1; the table's D gene call, TRBD1, was not cross checked with the DNA. TRBV21-1 is listed as a pseudogene. The CDR3 has 11 residues. The CDR3 here is CDQQGYNEQFF. The CDR3 DNA reads as TGTGACCAACAGGGCTACAATGAGCAGTTCTTC.

V is TRBV2 and J is TRBJ2-5; D tentatively reads TRBD1 or TRBD2 (5 bases each). The CDR3 covers 16 residues. The germline V gene encodes CDR1 SNHLY and CDR2 FYNNEI. V lost 7 bases and J lost 5, with 23 bases in between. CDR3 coding DNA: TGTGCCAGCACTGAGGGGCGGGCAAGGCCCTTGGAGACCCAGTACTTC. Translating it yields CASTEGRARPLETQYF.

This clone turned up a few times. This chain joins TRBV9 and TRBJ2-1; TRBD2 might be the D (6 bases). Trimming cost V 4 bases and J 6 bases, with 11 bases left between them. Germline V gene sequence: CDR1 SGDLS, CDR2 YYNGEE. The CDR3 length is 13 residues. CDR3: CASSTRLGNEQFF. CDR3 in DNA: TGTGCCAGCAGCACGCGACTAGGCAATGAGCAGTTCTTC.

This clone showed up just a few times. This chain links TRBV9 with TRBJ2-5; 7 bases fit TRBD2. The CDR3 loop spans 15 amino acids. J lost 4 bases, V lost 0 bases, and 6 bases had no gene match. Germline V gene data show CDR1 as SGDLS and CDR2 as YYNGEE. In DNA, the CDR3 is TGTGCCAGCAGCGTAGAAAGATCGGGAGGAGAGACCCAGTACTTC. This codes for CASSVERSGGETQYF.

The rearrangement links TRBV29-1 to TRBJ2-1, with 8 bases that match TRBD1. The germline gives CDR1 SQVTM, CDR2 ANQGSEA. This CDR3 has 12 amino acids. The CDR3 DNA is TGCACGGGGCAGGGGGCATACAATGAGCAGTTCTTC. Amino acid sequence: CTGQGAYNEQFF.

A few counts support this clone. This chain links TRBV29-1 with TRBJ2-5; the match to TRBD2 covers 8 bases. This CDR3 region has 12 residues. V shed 7 bases, J shed 4 bases, and the junction held 5 bases outside the gene matches. The germline V gene has CDR1 SQVTM and CDR2 ANQGSEA. The CDR3 DNA reads as TGCAGCGGTGGGCTAGCGGGAGAGACCCAGTACTTC. This codes for CSGGLAGETQYF.

This clone was recorded a few times. The V call is TRBV6-6, the J call TRBJ2-3; maybe TRBD2 (5 bases). CDR3 length: 16 residues. V was cut by 5 bases and J by 10 bases, with 25 bases left in between. Germline V CDR1 and CDR2: MNHNY, SVGAGI (reference sequence). Here the CDR3 DNA reads TGTGCCAGCAGTCCAAGTCTAGCTCTCCCTACGAACGCGCAGTATTTT. It is translated as CASSPSLALPTNAQYF.

The chain uses TRBV4-3 and TRBJ2-3; 8 bases are shared with TRBD1. J lost 2 bases, V lost 1 base, and 5 bases had no gene match. The CDR3 consists of 16 residues. The germline V gene encodes CDR1 LGHNA and CDR2 YSLEER. The CDR3 DNA sequence: TGCGCCAGCAGCCAAGGACACAGGGGGTACACAGATACGCAGTATTTT. This gives the protein CASSQGHRGYTDTQYF.

This clone has ten or more counts. The CDR3 DNA is TGTGCCACCGGGACACTTACTTACGAGCAGTACTTC. Translating it yields CATGTLTYEQYF. V is TRBV25-1 and J is TRBJ2-7, with D perhaps TRBD1 (6 bases). V was pared by 10 bases and J by 4 bases, with 14 bases between. The length of the CDR3 is 12 residues. The V gene's germline CDR1 is MGHDK and CDR2 SYGVNS.

CDR3 bases: TGCGCCAGCAGCTTGGGAGCGGGGTACTCCTACGAGCAGTACTTC. Translated: CASSLGAGYSYEQYF. The chain recombines TRBV5-1 with TRBJ2-7; 7 bases line up with TRBD2. CDR1 and CDR2 (germline): SGHRS, YFSETQ. This CDR3 is 15 amino acids long. J was trimmed by 0 bases and V by 0 bases; bases with no gene match: 3.

The V and J genes are TRBV9 and TRBJ2-3, with 8 positions matching TRBD2. This CDR3 has 15 amino acids. Germline CDR1 and CDR2: SGDLS and YYNGEE. With V trimmed by 3 bases and J by 4 bases, 7 bases remained unmatched. CDR3 nucleotide sequence: TGTGCCAGCAGCGCCGGGGGGGCTGTGCCAGATACGCAGTATTTT. As protein: CASSAGGAVPDTQYF. Based on the CDR3 plus reference TRBV9 and TRBJ2-3, the full variable domain is DSGVTQTPKHLITATGQRVTLRCSPRSGDLSVYWYQQSLDQGLQFLIQYYNGEERAKGNILERFSAQQFPDLHSELNLSSLELGDSALYFCASSAGGAVPDTQYFGPGTRLTVL.

This clone showed up just a few times. V is TRBV30 and J is TRBJ2-5; 8 nucleotides align to TRBD1. CDR3 length: 13 residues. Germline CDR1 and CDR2: GTSNPN and SVGIG (reference sequence). V trimming: 1 base; J trimming: 7 bases; junction bases outside the gene matches: 5. The CDR3 sequence is CAWSGDRGGTQYF. The DNA for the CDR3 is TGTGCCTGGAGTGGAGACAGGGGCGGGACCCAGTACTTC.

This clone showed up just a few times. The V and J genes are TRBV11-1 and TRBJ2-1; 10 bases match TRBD2. This CDR3 spans 15 amino acids. Germline loops: CDR1 SGHAT, CDR2 FQDESV (reference sequence). J was trimmed by 7 bases and V by 2 bases; bases with no gene match: 5. In DNA form, the CDR3 reads TGTGCCAGCAGCTTACTAGCGGGAGTTGGAAATGAGCAGTTCTTC. Protein: CASSLLAGVGNEQFF. The full variable domain, in which reference TRBV11-1 and TRBJ2-1 provide the parts outside the CDR3, is EAEVAQSPRYKITEKSQAVAFWCDPISGHATLYWYRQILGQGPELLVQFQDESVVDDSQLPKDRFSAERLKGVDSTLKIQPAELGDSAMYLCASSLLAGVGNEQFFGPGTRLTVL.